This TCR beta chain was identified in a study of T cell responses to AZD1222 COVID-19 vaccine (dated by TCRdb to 2020 to 2023). The study in broad terms: Because spike-specific TCR depth and breadth did not differ between the two schedules, AZD1222 recipients who got a second dose at roughly 4 weeks were pooled with those who got a second dose at roughly 12 weeks. TCR sequencing covered more than 230 trial participants: 200 to 220 given two doses of AZD1222 and 26 given two doses of MenACWY control vaccine. Trial participants were enrolled by age into subgroups of 18-55, 56-69 and 70-plus years, and roughly 150, 30 and 60 TCR-sequenced participants, respectively, were included in these subgroups. Results and caveats for the whole study, not just this receptor: Reportedly, almost half of the unique spike-specific TCRs recognized epitopes lying outside the regions that are mutated in the B.1.351 and B.1.1.7 variants. A significant rise in spike-specific TCR breadth and depth was observed after two AZD1222 doses relative to day 0 and relative to MenACWY recipients. Vaccine-associated CD4 TCRs spanned the whole spike protein, with dominant responses in regions 160-218 and 743-854. Participants were mostly white British, with more females than males. The authors suggested clonal diversity may have been underestimated. Only six AZD1222 recipients were SARS-CoV-2 seropositive at baseline, limiting conclusions about previously exposed vaccinees. Because no day 14 peak-response samples were available, repertoires were characterized only after the peak T cell response. In the small 56-69-year group, the increase in depth fell short of significance, most likely because of low power.

The CDR3 regions of human TCRbeta chains were subjected to immunosequencing. In the paper's pipeline: TCRs in the repertoires were compared against a reference library of SARS-CoV-2-specific TCRs that had been generated with the MIRA antigen-specificity platform. Breadth meant the fraction of unique TCRs that were SARS-CoV-2-associated, whereas depth meant the fraction of total T cells that were SARS-CoV-2-associated. Using the MIRA data, each spike-specific TCR was mapped to the spike region that the TCR reacts to and placed in a CD4 or CD8 class. Log10-transformed breadth and depth values were compared by one-way ANOVA with Sidak's multiple comparisons tests. The clones in this table, taken by TCRdb from immuneACCESS, are in-frame only. Not every clone is retained; where verified, under half of the shortfall comes from an unresolved V gene, and the cause of the rest is unknown. The DNA was the basis for D and trimming; V, J and clone size are from that table. This sample lists roughly 97,000 clones; more than 85% were detected once. The top ten clonotypes cover around 4.7% of the sample.

In the paper's terms, the time point label means: baseline before first vaccination. Samples from vaccinated people were obtained from the UK trials COV001 and COV002, which included a single-blind randomized controlled phase 2/3 trial of AZD1222 (ChAdOx1 nCoV-19) in healthy adults. Trial participant PBMC samples were collected at day 0 and day 28 after the second dose for TCRbeta chain sequencing. Worth noting for this clone: Its antigen is not yet known. No much larger clonotype is one base removed from it; base qualities were not supplied.

V loses 5 bases, J loses 0 bases, and the germline ends lie 14 bases apart. The CDR3 has 15 amino acids, counting the end cysteine and phenylalanine. The CDR3 DNA has 45 bases and is translated from base 1. Reading the germline V gene gives CDR1 SGDLS and CDR2 YYNGEE. The V and J genes are TRBV9 and TRBJ1-1; TRBD1 could be the D gene, as 5 bases match. This sequence was found in an adult in good health. Sequences were derived from peripheral blood, sampled on day 0 of AZD1222 vaccination. The DNA is TGTGCCAGCAGTAAGTCAGGGAACATGAACACTGAAGCTTTCTTT. This gives the protein CASSKSGNMNTEAFF.